These T cell receptor beta chains were read from a single sample in a study of T cell changes during pregnancy in multiple sclerosis. Sequencing was performed with immunoSEQ multiplex PCR; in TCRdb, only in-frame clones are kept and a portion is missing. The sample holds 98,000 or so clones, roughly 92% seen once. The specimen comprised peripheral blood, sampled after pregnancy. Receptor source: a female donor with multiple sclerosis, enrolled in a pregnancy study. Each CDR3 is given with its conserved first and last residue. The D gene is left open where the match is weak. A row's size may be missing; if present it is once, few, many or a size class.

j_call,v_call,d_call,clone_size,cdr3_aa,cdr3_nt
TRBJ2-1,TRBV7-3,TRBD2,NA,CASSYSGTSVNNEQFF,TGTGCCAGCAGCTATTCCGGGACTAGTGTTAACAATGAGCAGTTCTTC
TRBJ2-1,TRBV28,TRBD2,NA,CASSYGTSGRYNEQFF,TGTGCCAGCAGCTACGGGACTAGCGGGAGATACAATGAGCAGTTCTTC
TRBJ2-3,TRBV30,NA,NA,CAWSPWGGDTQYF,TGTGCCTGGAGCCCGTGGGGAGGTGATACGCAGTATTTT
TRBJ2-1,TRBV27,TRBD2,NA,CASSLKGTSSPSYNEQFF,TGTGCCAGCAGTTTAAAGGGGACTAGCTCCCCTTCCTACAATGAGCAGTTCTTC
TRBJ1-2,TRBV7-9,NA,NA,CASSFAALNDRYTF,TGTGCCAGCAGCTTTGCGGCCCTGAATGATCGCTACACCTTC
TRBJ2-1,TRBV7-7,NA,NA,CASSLERYNEQFF,TGTGCCAGCAGCTTAGAGAGGTACAATGAGCAGTTCTTC
TRBJ2-5,TRBV19,TRBD2,NA,CAGNSGRAAETQYF,TGTGCCGGGAATAGCGGGAGGGCGGCGGAGACCCAGTACTTC
TRBJ1-3,TRBV30,NA,NA,CAWNVGLGGNTIYF,TGTGCCTGGAATGTCGGCCTGGGCGGAAACACCATATATTTT
TRBJ2-1,TRBV5-1,NA,NA,CASSFRQGSYNEQFF,TGCGCCAGCAGCTTCCGTCAGGGGTCCTACAATGAGCAGTTCTTC
TRBJ2-1,TRBV19,NA,NA,CASSIEGANEQFF,TGTGCCAGTAGTATCGAAGGGGCGAATGAGCAGTTCTTC
TRBJ2-1,TRBV6-4,TRBD2,few,CASSVGLAGDEQFF,TGTGCCAGCAGTGTAGGACTAGCGGGAGATGAGCAGTTCTTC
TRBJ1-4,TRBV5-6,NA,NA,CASSINWGQTNEKLFF,TGTGCCAGCAGCATTAATTGGGGACAAACTAATGAAAAACTGTTTTTT
TRBJ2-7,TRBV19,TRBD2,NA,CASSKGLAREQYF,TGTGCCAGTAGTAAAGGACTAGCGCGAGAGCAGTACTTC
TRBJ2-1,TRBV5-1,NA,once,CASSLVVRGSYNEQFF,TGCGCCAGCAGCTTGGTTGTCCGGGGTTCGTACAATGAGCAGTTCTTC
TRBJ2-3,TRBV6-1,TRBD2,once,CASSPSGADTQYF,TGTGCCAGCAGTCCTAGCGGGGCAGATACGCAGTATTTT
TRBJ2-1,TRBV7-9,TRBD2,NA,CASSLFIAGVLEQFF,TGTGCCAGCAGCTTATTTATAGCGGGAGTGTTAGAGCAGTTCTTC
TRBJ2-7,TRBV13,TRBD1,NA,CASSLGDRETYEQYF,TGTGCCAGCAGCTTAGGGGACAGGGAAACCTACGAGCAGTACTTC
TRBJ2-7,TRBV28,TRBD2,NA,CASSWVAGGQSYEQYF,TGTGCCAGCAGTTGGGTAGCGGGAGGCCAGTCCTACGAGCAGTACTTC
TRBJ2-7,TRBV11-2,NA,NA,CASSLGAGPTYEQYF,TGTGCCAGCAGCTTAGGGGCAGGGCCCACCTACGAGCAGTACTTC
TRBJ1-1,TRBV5-1,NA,once,CASSSLGGTEAFF,TGCGCCAGCAGCTCGTTAGGAGGTACTGAAGCTTTCTTT
TRBJ1-2,TRBV28,TRBD1,few,CASSFGDRAIYGYTF,TGTGCCAGCAGTTTTGGGGACAGGGCCATCTATGGCTACACCTTC
TRBJ2-7,TRBV30,NA,NA,CAWAYRVPNEQYF,TGTGCCTGGGCGTACAGGGTCCCCAACGAGCAGTACTTC
TRBJ2-1,TRBV6-1,TRBD2,NA,CASSLAGGRNEQFF,TGTGCCAGCAGCTTAGCGGGAGGGCGTAATGAGCAGTTCTTC
TRBJ1-3,TRBV19,NA,NA,CASSISAYSSGNTIYF,TGTGCCAGTAGTATATCCGCATATAGCTCTGGAAACACCATATATTTT
TRBJ2-7,TRBV27,TRBD1,NA,CASSSSGTASNEQYF,TGTGCCAGCAGTTCATCCGGGACAGCCTCCAACGAGCAGTACTTC
TRBJ2-1,TRBV25-1,TRBD1,NA,CASSGTGIGHNEQFF,TGTGCCAGCAGTGGGACAGGGATCGGCCACAATGAGCAGTTCTTC
TRBJ2-7,TRBV13,TRBD1,NA,CASSFGQGAAYEQYF,TGTGCCAGCAGCTTCGGGCAGGGGGCCGCCTACGAGCAGTACTTC
TRBJ2-2,TRBV6-5,TRBD1,NA,CASSYRDRGHTGELFF,TGTGCCAGCAGTTACAGGGACAGGGGGCATACCGGGGAGCTGTTTTTT
TRBJ1-1,TRBV2,NA,NA,CASSDGDILAFF,TGTGCCAGCAGTGACGGGGATATTCTAGCTTTCTTT
TRBJ1-2,TRBV27,TRBD1,NA,CASSLAGTDYGYTF,TGTGCCAGCAGTTTGGCCGGGACAGACTATGGCTACACCTTC
TRBJ2-3,TRBV6-4,TRBD2,NA,CASSDSTGGPGTDTQYF,TGTGCCAGCAGTGACTCGACGGGAGGGCCGGGCACAGATACGCAGTATTTT
TRBJ2-7,TRBV4-1,NA,NA,CASSQDWAYEQYF,TGCGCCAGCAGCCAAGATTGGGCTTACGAGCAGTACTTC
TRBJ1-3,TRBV19,NA,NA,CASIGWSSGNTIYF,TGTGCCAGTATCGGATGGAGCTCTGGAAACACCATATATTTT
TRBJ2-7,TRBV7-6,TRBD1,NA,CASSLEQGSSYEQYF,TGTGCCAGCAGCTTAGAACAGGGGTCCTCCTACGAGCAGTACTTC
TRBJ1-1,TRBV29-1,TRBD1,once,CSVGDRVLYEAFF,TGCAGCGTTGGTGACAGGGTACTTTATGAAGCTTTCTTT
TRBJ1-1,TRBV29-1,TRBD1,NA,CSAGSRTGEAFF,TGCAGCGCTGGGAGTCGGACAGGGGAAGCTTTCTTT
TRBJ2-3,TRBV18,NA,NA,CASSPSTVLDTQYF,TGTGCCAGCTCACCATCGACAGTCCTGGATACGCAGTATTTT
TRBJ2-5,TRBV9,TRBD2,once,CASSVGASGAQETQYF,TGTGCCAGCAGCGTAGGGGCTAGCGGGGCTCAAGAGACCCAGTACTTC
TRBJ1-6,TRBV12-5,NA,NA,CASGPQGNSPLHF,TGTGCTAGTGGTCCGCAGGGGAATTCACCCCTCCACTTT
TRBJ1-1,TRBV15,TRBD1,NA,CATSRVQGAAFF,TGTGCCACCAGCAGAGTACAGGGGGCCGCTTTCTTT
TRBJ1-1,TRBV9,TRBD1,NA,CASGEGGGQGGLDEAFF,TGTGCCAGCGGAGAAGGAGGAGGACAGGGGGGACTAGATGAAGCTTTCTTT
TRBJ1-4,TRBV28,NA,NA,CASSLPGWDEKLFF,TGTGCCAGCAGTCTTCCAGGGTGGGATGAAAAACTGTTTTTT
TRBJ2-3,TRBV21-1,NA,NA,CASSKDRGWDTDTQYF,TGTGCCAGCAGCAAAGACAGGGGCTGGGACACAGATACGCAGTATTTT
TRBJ2-1,TRBV30,TRBD2,NA,CAWSSFLAGGPSEQFF,TGTGCCTGGAGTTCTTTTCTAGCGGGAGGGCCTTCTGAGCAGTTCTTC
TRBJ2-1,TRBV29-1,TRBD1,NA,CSVEEGDRAVNEQFF,TGCAGCGTTGAAGAAGGTGACAGGGCGGTCAATGAGCAGTTCTTC
TRBJ2-1,TRBV4-2,NA,NA,CASSRLDSPNEQFF,TGTGCCAGCAGCCGGCTAGACTCACCCAATGAGCAGTTCTTC
TRBJ2-2,TRBV9,NA,NA,CASSAAGELFF,TGTGCCAGCAGCGCGGCCGGGGAGCTGTTTTTT
TRBJ1-2,TRBV21-1,NA,NA,CASSKGTVLYGYTF,TGTGCCAGCAGCAAAGGGACAGTCCTCTATGGCTACACCTTC